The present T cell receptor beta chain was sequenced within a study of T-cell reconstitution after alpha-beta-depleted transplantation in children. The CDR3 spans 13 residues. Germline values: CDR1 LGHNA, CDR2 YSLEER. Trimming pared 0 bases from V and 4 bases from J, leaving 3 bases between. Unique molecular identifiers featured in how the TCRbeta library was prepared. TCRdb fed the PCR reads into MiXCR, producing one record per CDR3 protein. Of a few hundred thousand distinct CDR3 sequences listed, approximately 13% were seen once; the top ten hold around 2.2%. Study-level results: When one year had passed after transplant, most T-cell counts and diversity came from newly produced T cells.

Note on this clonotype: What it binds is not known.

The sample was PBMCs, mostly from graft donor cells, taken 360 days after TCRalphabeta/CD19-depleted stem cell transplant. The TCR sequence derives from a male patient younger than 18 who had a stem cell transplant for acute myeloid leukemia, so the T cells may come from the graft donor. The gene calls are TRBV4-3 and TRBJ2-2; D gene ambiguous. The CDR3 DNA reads TGCGCCAGCAGCCAAGATGCCACCGGGGAGCTGTTTTTT. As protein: CASSQDATGELFF.